This T cell receptor (beta chain) appears in the sequencing data of a study of cytomegalovirus exposure and HLA in healthy donors. Study summary: For the approximately 420 genotyped donors, 80% to 90% fell within the Caucasian-associated ancestry cluster.

Comments on this clone: What it recognizes is unknown.

The study ran its PCR with 60 Vbeta and 13 Jbeta primers. Sequencing was performed with immunoSEQ multiplex PCR; in TCRdb, only in-frame clones are kept and a portion is missing. The sample contains about 170,000 clones, around 74% of which appear only once. This CDR3 has 13 amino acids. Trimming shortened V by 7 bases and J by 3 bases, and 15 bases separated the two germline ends. CDR1 and CDR2 from the germline V gene are SQVTM and ANQGSEA. Study-wide results and limits: It was 150 to 200 TCR beta chains that were listed as cytomegalovirus-associated. Most TCR sequences showed up rarely, but some public TCRs showed up in many donors.

The sequence was obtained from a female donor in good health and CMV-seronegative. The chain combines TRBV29-1 with TRBJ1-1, with TRBD1 as a possible D gene (5 bases). Sequencing input: PBMCs. CDR3 bases: TGCAGCGCACGACAGTTTTCGGACACTGAAGCTTTCTTT. Amino acid sequence: CSARQFSDTEAFF.